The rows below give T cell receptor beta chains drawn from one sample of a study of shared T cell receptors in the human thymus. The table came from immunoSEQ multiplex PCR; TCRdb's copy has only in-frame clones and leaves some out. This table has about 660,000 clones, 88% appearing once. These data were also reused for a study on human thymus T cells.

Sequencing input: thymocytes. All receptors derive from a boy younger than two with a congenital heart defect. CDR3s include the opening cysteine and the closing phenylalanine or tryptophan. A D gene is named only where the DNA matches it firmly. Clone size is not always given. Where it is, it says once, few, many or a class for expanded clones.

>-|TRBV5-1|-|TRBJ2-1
TGCGCCAGCAGCTCCTCTGCGAACGCGGAGTTCTTC
CASSSSANAEFF
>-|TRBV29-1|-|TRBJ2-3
TGCAGCGTTGTTAACACCCTAGGCCCAGATACGCAGTATTTT
CSVVNTLGPDTQYF
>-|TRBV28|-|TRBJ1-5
TGTGCCAGCAGATATATGGAGGTTAGCAATCAGCCCCAGCATTTT
CASRYMEVSNQPQHF
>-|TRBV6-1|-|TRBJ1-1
TGTGGGACCTCAGGGGAGGGGACGTTTGAAGCTTTCTTT
CGTSGEGTFEAFF
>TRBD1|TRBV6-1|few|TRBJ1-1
TGTGCCAGCAGTGAAAAGAGGGGACAGATGAACACTGAAGCTTTCTTT
CASSEKRGQMNTEAFF
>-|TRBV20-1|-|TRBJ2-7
TGCAGTGCTAGAGATCCTAACGAGCAGTACTTC
CSARDPNEQYF
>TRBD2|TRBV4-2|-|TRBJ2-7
TGTGCCAGCAGCCAAGATTATGCTAGCGGGAGGAGCTCCTACGAGCAGTACTTC
CASSQDYASGRSSYEQYF
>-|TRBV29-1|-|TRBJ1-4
TGCAGCGTTCTGGCCTCTGAAAAACTGTTTTTT
CSVLASEKLFF
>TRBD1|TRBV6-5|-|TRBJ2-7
TGTGCCAGCCGCTCAGGGGGCGCTGGGGGGTACGAGCAGTACTTC
CASRSGGAGGYEQYF
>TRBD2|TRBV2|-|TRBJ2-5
TGTGCCAGCGGCCCCCGGGCGGGAGGGGTGGTGGAGACCCAGTACTTC
CASGPRAGGVVETQYF
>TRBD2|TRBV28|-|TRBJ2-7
TGTGCCAGCAGCTGCCAGGGACTAGCGGACCCCTACGAGCAGTACTTC
CASSCQGLADPYEQYF
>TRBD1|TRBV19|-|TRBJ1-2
TGTGCCAGTAGTATTGGGACAGGGGGCGCCGACGGCTACACCTTC
CASSIGTGGADGYTF
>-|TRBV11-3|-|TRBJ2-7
TGTGCCAGCAGCTTTCGACGACGGGATGGCCCCCACGAGCAGTACTTC
CASSFRRRDGPHEQYF
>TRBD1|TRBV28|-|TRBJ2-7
TGTGCCAGCAGTTCCCCCCGGGACAGGGGGTACTACGAGCAGTACTTC
CASSSPRDRGYYEQYF
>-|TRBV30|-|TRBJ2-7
TGTGCCTGGAGTGTAGGGGTCTACGAGCAGTACTTC
CAWSVGVYEQYF
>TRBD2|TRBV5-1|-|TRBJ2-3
TGCGCCAGCAGCTCTATAGCGGGAGGGCCTGGGGATACGCAGTATTTT
CASSSIAGGPGDTQYF
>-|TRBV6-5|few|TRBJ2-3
TGTGCCAGCATGGGGCCCGATACGCAGTATTTT
CASMGPDTQYF
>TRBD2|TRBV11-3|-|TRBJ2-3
TGTGCCAGCAGCTGTGCTAGCGGCTTTAAGCCAGGCACAGATACGCAGTATTTT
CASSCASGFKPGTDTQYF
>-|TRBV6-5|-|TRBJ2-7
TGTGCCAGCAGTTCTGGGACTGACTCCTACGAGCAGTACTTC
CASSSGTDSYEQYF
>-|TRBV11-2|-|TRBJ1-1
TGTGCCAGCAGCCCGGGGGGGGACCACCCTGATGCTTTCTTT
CASSPGGDHPDAFF
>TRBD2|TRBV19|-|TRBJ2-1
TGTGCCAGTAGGTTAGCGGGTTATGAGCAGTTCTTC
CASRLAGYEQFF
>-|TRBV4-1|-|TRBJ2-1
TGCGCCAGCAGCCCTGGGGCTAGTTCCTACAATGAGCAGTTCTTC
CASSPGASSYNEQFF
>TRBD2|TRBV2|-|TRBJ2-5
TGTGCCAGCAGTGAGCGTCGCGGGAGGGCCAGAGAGACCCAGTACTTC
CASSERRGRARETQYF
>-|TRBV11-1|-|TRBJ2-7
TGTGCCAGCAGCCCCGTCCCCGGGCGGGGCCGAGCCTACGAGCAGTACTTC
CASSPVPGRGRAYEQYF
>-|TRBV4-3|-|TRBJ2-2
TGCGCCAGCAGCCAAAACTCTGCGGGACTGAACACCGGGGAGCTGTTTTTT
CASSQNSAGLNTGELFF
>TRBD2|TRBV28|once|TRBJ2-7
TGTGCCAGCAGTTTATCCAGGACTAGCGGGAGCTCCTACGAGCAGTACTTC
CASSLSRTSGSSYEQYF
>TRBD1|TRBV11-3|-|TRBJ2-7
TGTGCCAGCAGCTTAGGTCCGGGACAGGGGGCAGAGGGCGAGCAGTACTTC
CASSLGPGQGAEGEQYF
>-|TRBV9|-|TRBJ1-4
TGTGCCAGCAGCTCCGGACAGCTCCCTCGCCAAAATGAAAAACTGTTTTTT
CASSSGQLPRQNEKLFF
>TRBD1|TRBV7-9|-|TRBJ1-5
TGTGCCAGCAGCCGCACAGGGGGCAATCAGCCCCAGCATTTT
CASSRTGGNQPQHF